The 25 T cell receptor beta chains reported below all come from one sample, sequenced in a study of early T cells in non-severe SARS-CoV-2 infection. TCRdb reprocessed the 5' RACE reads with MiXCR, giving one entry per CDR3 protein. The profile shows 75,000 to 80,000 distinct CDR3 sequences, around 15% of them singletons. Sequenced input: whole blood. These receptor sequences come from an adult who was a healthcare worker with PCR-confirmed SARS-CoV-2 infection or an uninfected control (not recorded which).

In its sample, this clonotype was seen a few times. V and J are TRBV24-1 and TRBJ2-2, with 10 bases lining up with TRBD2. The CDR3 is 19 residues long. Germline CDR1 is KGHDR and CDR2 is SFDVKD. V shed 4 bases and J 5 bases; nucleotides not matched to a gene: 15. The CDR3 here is CATSDLQGPIAGGTGELFF. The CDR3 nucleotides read TGTGCCACCAGTGACCTACAGGGGCCCATAGCGGGAGGAACCGGGGAGCTGTTTTTT.

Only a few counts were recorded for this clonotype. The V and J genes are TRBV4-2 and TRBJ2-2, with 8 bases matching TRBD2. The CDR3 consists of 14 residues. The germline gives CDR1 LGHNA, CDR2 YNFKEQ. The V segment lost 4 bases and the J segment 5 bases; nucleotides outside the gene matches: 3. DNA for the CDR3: TGTGCCAGCAGCCCGGAGCGGGGGACCGGGGAGCTGTTTTTT. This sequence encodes CASSPERGTGELFF.

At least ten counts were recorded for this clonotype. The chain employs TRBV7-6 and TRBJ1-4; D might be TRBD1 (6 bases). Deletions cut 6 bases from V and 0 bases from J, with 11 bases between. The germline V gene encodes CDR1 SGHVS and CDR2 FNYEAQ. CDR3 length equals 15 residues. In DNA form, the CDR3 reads TGTGCCAGCAGGCGACAGGACTCAACTAATGAAAAACTGTTTTTT. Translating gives CASRRQDSTNEKLFF.

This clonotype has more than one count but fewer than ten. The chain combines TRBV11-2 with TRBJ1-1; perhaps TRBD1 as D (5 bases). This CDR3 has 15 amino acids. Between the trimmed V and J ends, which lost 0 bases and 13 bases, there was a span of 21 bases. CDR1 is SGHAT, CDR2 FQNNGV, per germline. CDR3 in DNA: TGTGCCAGCAGCTTAGATCGCCTAGACGCAGGGTTGGTTTTCTTT. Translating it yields CASSLDRLDAGLVFF.

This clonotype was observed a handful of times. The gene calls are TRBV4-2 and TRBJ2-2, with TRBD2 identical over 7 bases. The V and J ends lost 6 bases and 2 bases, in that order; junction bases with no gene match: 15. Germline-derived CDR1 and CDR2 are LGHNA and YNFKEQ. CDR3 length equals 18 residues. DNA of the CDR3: TGTGCCAGCAGTCCCCTGGGGAGCGGGGAACTTAACACCGGGGAGCTGTTTTTT. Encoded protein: CASSPLGSGELNTGELFF.

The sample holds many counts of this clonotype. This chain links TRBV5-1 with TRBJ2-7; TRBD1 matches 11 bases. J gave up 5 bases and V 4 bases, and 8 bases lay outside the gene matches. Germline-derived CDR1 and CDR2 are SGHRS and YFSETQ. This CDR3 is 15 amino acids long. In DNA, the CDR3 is TGCGCCAGCAGCCGATCGGACAGGGGGCCACACGAGCAGTACTTC. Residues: CASSRSDRGPHEQYF.

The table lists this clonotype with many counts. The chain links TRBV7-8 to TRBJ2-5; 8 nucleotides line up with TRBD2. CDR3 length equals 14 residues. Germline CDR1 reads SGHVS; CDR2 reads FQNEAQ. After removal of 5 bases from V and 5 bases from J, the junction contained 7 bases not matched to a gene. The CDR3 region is CASSLGRGAETQYF. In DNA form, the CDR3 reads TGTGCCAGCAGCCTGGGGCGGGGGGCGGAGACCCAGTACTTC.

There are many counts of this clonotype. The CDR3 nucleotides are TGTGCCAGCAGCCGACCGGGACTTCAAGAGGGACTGTTTTTT. Translated, it gives CASSRPGLQEGLFF. V and J are TRBV6-6 and TRBJ1-4; tentative D call: TRBD1 (5 bases). Germline V CDR1 and CDR2: MNHNY, SVGAGI (reference sequence). V lost 6 bases to trimming and J lost 13 bases, with 21 bases between them. The CDR3 extends over 14 amino acids.

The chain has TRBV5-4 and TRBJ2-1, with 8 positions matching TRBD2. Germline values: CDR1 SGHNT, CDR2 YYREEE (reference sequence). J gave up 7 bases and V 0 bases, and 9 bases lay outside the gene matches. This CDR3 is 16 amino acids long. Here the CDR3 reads CASSLVGSGMRNEQFF. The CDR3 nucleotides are TGTGCCAGCAGCTTGGTCGGTAGCGGGATGAGGAATGAGCAGTTCTTC.

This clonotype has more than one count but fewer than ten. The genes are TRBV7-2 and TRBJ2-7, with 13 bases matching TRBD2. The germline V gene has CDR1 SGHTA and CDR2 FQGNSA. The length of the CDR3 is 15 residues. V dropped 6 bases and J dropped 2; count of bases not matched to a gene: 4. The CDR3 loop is CASRGGLAGAYEQYF. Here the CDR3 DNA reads TGTGCCAGCAGGGGAGGACTAGCGGGAGCCTACGAGCAGTACTTC. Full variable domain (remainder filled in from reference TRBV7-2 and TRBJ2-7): GAGVSQSPSNKVTEKGKDVELRCDPISGHTALYWYRQSLGQGLEFLIYFQGNSAPDKSGLPSDRFSAERTGGSVSTLTIQRTQQEDSAVYLCASRGGLAGAYEQYFGPGTRLTVT.

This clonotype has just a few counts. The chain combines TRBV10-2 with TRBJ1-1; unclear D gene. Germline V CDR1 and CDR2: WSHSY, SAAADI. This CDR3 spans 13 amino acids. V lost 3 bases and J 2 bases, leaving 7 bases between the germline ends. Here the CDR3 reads CASSDPANTEAFF. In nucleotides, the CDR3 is TGCGCCAGCAGTGATCCAGCTAACACTGAAGCTTTCTTT.

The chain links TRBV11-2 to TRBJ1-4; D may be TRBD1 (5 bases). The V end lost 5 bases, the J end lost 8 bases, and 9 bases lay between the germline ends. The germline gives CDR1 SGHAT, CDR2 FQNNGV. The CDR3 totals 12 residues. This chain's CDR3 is CASSRQREKLFF. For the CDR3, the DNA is TGTGCCAGCAGCCGACAGCGGGAAAAACTGTTTTTT. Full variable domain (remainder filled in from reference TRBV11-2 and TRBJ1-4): EAGVAQSPRYKIIEKRQSVAFWCNPISGHATLYWYQQILGQGPKLLIQFQNNGVVDDSQLPKDRFSAERLKGVDSTLKIQPAKLEDSAVYLCASSRQREKLFFGSGTQLSVL.

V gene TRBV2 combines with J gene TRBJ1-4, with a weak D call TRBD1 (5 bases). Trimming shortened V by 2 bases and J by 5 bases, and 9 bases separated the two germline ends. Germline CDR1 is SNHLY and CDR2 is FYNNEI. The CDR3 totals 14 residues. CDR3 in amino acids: CASSESRANEKLFF. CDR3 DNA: TGTGCCAGCAGTGAATCCAGGGCCAATGAAAAACTGTTTTTT.

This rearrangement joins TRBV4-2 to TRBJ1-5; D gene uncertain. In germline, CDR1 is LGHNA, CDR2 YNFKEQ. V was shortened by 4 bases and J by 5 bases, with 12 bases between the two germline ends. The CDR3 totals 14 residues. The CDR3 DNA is TGTGCCAGCAGCCTGCCCGGATGGGATCAGCCCCAGCATTTT. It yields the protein CASSLPGWDQPQHF.

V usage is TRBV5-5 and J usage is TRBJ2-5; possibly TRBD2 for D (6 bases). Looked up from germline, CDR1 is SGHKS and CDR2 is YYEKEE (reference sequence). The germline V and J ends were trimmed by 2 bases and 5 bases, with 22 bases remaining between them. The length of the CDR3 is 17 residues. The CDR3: CASSLRYPGYSGETQYF. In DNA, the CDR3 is TGTGCCAGCAGCTTACGCTACCCGGGTTATAGCGGCGAGACCCAGTACTTC.

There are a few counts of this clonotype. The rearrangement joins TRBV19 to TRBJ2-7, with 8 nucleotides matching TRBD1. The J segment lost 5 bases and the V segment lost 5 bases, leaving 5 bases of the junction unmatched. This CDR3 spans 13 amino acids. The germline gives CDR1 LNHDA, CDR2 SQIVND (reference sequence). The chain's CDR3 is CASSRDRGDEQYF. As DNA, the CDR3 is TGTGCCAGTAGTCGTGACAGGGGCGACGAGCAGTACTTC.

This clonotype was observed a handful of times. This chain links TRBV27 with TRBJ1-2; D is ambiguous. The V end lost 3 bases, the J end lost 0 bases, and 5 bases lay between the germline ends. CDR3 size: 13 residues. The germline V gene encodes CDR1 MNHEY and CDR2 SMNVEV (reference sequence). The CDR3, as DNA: TGTGCCAGCAGTTTGTCCGCTAACTATGGCTACACCTTC. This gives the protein CASSLSANYGYTF.

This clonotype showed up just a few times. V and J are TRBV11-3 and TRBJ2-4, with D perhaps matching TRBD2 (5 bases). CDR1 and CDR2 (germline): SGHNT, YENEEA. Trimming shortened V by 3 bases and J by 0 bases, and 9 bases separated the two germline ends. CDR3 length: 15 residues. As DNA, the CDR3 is TGTGCCAGCAGCTTTTGGGGAGTAGCCAAAAACATTCAGTACTTC. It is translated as CASSFWGVAKNIQYF.

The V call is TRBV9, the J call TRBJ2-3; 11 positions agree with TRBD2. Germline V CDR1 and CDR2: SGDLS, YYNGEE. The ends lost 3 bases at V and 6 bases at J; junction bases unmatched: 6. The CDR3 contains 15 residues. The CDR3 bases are TGTGCCAGCAGCGGTACTAGCGGGAGCAGGGATACGCAGTATTTT. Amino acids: CASSGTSGSRDTQYF. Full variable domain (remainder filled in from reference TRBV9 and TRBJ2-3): DSGVTQTPKHLITATGQRVTLRCSPRSGDLSVYWYQQSLDQGLQFLIQYYNGEERAKGNILERFSAQQFPDLHSELNLSSLELGDSALYFCASSGTSGSRDTQYFGPGTRLTVL.

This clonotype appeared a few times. This chain's CDR3 is CSAREWRQAAYEQYF. CDR3 sequence (DNA): TGCAGTGCTAGAGAATGGAGACAGGCCGCCTACGAGCAGTACTTC. This rearrangement joins TRBV20-1 to TRBJ2-7; perhaps TRBD1 as D (6 bases). The germline V gene has CDR1 DFQATT and CDR2 SNEGSKA (reference sequence). This CDR3 is built from 15 residues. The V end lost 0 bases, the J end lost 2 bases, and 14 bases lay between the germline ends.

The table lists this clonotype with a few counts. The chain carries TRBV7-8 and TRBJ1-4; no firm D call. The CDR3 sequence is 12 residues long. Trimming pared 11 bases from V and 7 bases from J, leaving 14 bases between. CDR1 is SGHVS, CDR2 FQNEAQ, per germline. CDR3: CAAGVRREKLFF. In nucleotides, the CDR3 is TGTGCCGCGGGAGTCCGACGTGAAAAACTGTTTTTT.

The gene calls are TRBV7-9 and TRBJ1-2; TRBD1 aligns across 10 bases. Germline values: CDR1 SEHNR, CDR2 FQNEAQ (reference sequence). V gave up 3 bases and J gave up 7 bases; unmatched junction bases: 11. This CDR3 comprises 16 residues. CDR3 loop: CASSFGDRGVDLGYTF. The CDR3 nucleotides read TGTGCCAGCAGCTTTGGGGACAGGGGAGTAGATCTTGGCTACACCTTC.

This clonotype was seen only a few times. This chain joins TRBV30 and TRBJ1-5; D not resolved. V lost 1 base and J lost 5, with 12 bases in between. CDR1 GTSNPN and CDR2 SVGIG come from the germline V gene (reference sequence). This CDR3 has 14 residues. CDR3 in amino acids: CAWSAPLRHQPQHF. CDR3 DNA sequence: TGTGCCTGGAGTGCTCCTCTCCGCCATCAGCCCCAGCATTTT. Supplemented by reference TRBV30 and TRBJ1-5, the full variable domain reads SQTIHQWPATLVQPVGSPLSLECTVEGTSNPNLYWYRQAAGRGLQLLFYSVGIGQISSEVPQNLSASRPQDRQFILSSKKLLLSDSGFYLCAWSAPLRHQPQHFGDGTRLSIL.

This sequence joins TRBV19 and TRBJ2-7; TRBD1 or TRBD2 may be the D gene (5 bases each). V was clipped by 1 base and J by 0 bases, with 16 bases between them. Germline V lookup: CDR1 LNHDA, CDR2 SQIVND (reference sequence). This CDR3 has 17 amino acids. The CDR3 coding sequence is TGTGCCAGTAGTATAGGGGACCATATATCCCCCTCCTACGAGCAGTACTTC. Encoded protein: CASSIGDHISPSYEQYF.

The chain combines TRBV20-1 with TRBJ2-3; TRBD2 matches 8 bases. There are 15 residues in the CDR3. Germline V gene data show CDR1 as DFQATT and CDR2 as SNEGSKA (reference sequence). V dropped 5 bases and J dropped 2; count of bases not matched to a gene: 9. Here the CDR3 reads CSAPGSGGYTDTQYF. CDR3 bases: TGCAGTGCTCCCGGCAGCGGGGGATACACAGATACGCAGTATTTT.